The 11 T cell receptor beta chains given below trace back to one sample, sequenced in a study of cytomegalovirus exposure and HLA in healthy donors (TCRdb year 2017). Libraries were prepared through the immunoSEQ multiplex PCR assay. For the multiplex PCR, a mixture combining 60 forward primers for TCR Vbeta segments and 13 reverse primers for TCR Jbeta segments was used. TCRdb's version of the immuneACCESS table is confined to in-frame rearrangements and falls short of the full clone set. An unresolved V gene accounts for under half of the shortfall where checked; the remainder is of unknown origin. The sample table holds some 110,000 clones, of which around 75% were seen once. The biggest ten clones account for roughly 0.82% of the sample. Source material: PBMCs. These receptors were obtained from a woman aged 25 to 45 in good health and CMV-seronegative.

V usage is TRBV19 and J usage is TRBJ1-2; a possible D gene is TRBD1 (6 bases). V was clipped by 6 bases and J by 3 bases, with 17 bases between them. The V gene's germline CDR1 is LNHDA and CDR2 SQIVND (reference sequence). CDR3 length: 15 residues. In DNA, the CDR3 is TGTGCCAGTAGCTCGACAGGTCAAAGCTACTATGGCTACACCTTC. Amino acids: CASSSTGQSYYGYTF.

This clone was found a few times. The chain recombines TRBV19 with TRBJ1-2, with 12 bases fitting TRBD1. J lost 14 bases, V lost 4 bases, and 8 bases had no gene match. CDR3 size: 13 residues. The germline V gene has CDR1 LNHDA and CDR2 SQIVND (reference sequence). The CDR3 nucleotides are TGTGCCAGTAGTACCTACGGGACAGGGGGCGCGACCTTC. Its protein product is CASSTYGTGGATF.

This clone was picked up a small number of times. V and J are TRBV30 and TRBJ1-5; D call uncertain. CDR3 length: 13 amino acids. CDR1 is GTSNPN, CDR2 SVGIG, per germline (reference sequence). Deletions cut 0 bases from V and 5 bases from J, with 8 bases between. In nucleotides, the CDR3 is TGTGCCTGGAGTGTAAGGGAGGATCAGCCCCAGCATTTT. Amino acid sequence: CAWSVREDQPQHF.

The chain joins TRBV7-9 to TRBJ1-2; D is undetermined. With 6 bases removed from V and 3 bases from J, the gap between germline ends came to 20 bases. Germline V lookup: CDR1 SEHNR, CDR2 FQNEAQ (reference sequence). CDR3 length equals 16 residues. The CDR3 sequence: CASSTRLQEAYYGYTF. The CDR3 DNA reads as TGTGCCAGCAGTACCAGGCTTCAGGAGGCATACTATGGCTACACCTTC. Using reference TRBV7-9 and TRBJ1-2 for the parts outside the CDR3, the full variable domain is DTGVSQNPRHKITKRGQNVTFRCDPISEHNRLYWYRQTLGQGPEFLTYFQNEAQLEKSRLLSDRFSAERPKGSFSTLEIQRTEQGDSAMYLCASSTRLQEAYYGYTFGSGTRLTVV.

The chain carries TRBV7-8 and TRBJ1-5, with TRBD1 as a possible D gene (6 bases). The germline gives CDR1 SGHVS, CDR2 FQNEAQ. V was shortened by 1 base and J by 5 bases, with 9 bases between the two germline ends. This CDR3 comprises 14 residues. The CDR3, as DNA: TGTGCCAGCAGCTTAGTAGGGGGTCATCAGCCCCAGCATTTT. It specifies CASSLVGGHQPQHF.

The chain has TRBV5-1 and TRBJ1-2; 7 nucleotides align to TRBD1. The germline V gene encodes CDR1 SGHRS and CDR2 YFSETQ. The V segment lost 4 bases and the J segment 4 bases; nucleotides outside the gene matches: 4. The CDR3 length is 13 residues. In DNA, the CDR3 is TGCGCCAGCAGCAAGGGACAGACCTATGGCTACACCTTC. This gives the protein CASSKGQTYGYTF.

This chain connects TRBV30 to TRBJ2-1; the D gene is possibly TRBD2 (6 bases). The V gene lost 4 bases and the J gene lost 5 bases, with 9 bases spanning the gap. Germline CDR1 and CDR2: GTSNPN and SVGIG (reference sequence). There are 12 residues in the CDR3. The CDR3 DNA reads as TGTGCCTGGATGGGGACTGACAATGAGCAGTTCTTC. This sequence encodes CAWMGTDNEQFF.

The chain couples TRBV11-2 to TRBJ2-2, with 11 bases fitting TRBD1. V lost 4 bases to trimming and J lost 6 bases; unmatched junction nucleotides: 4. The CDR3 spans 15 residues. Looked up from germline, CDR1 is SGHAT and CDR2 is FQNNGV. CDR3 DNA: TGTGCCAGCAGCTCCGGGACAGGGGGTTCCGGGGAGCTGTTTTTT. Encoded protein: CASSSGTGGSGELFF.

This chain connects TRBV29-1 to TRBJ1-2; tentative D call: TRBD1 (6 bases). The CDR3 is 11 residues long. Germline V CDR1 and CDR2: SQVTM, ANQGSEA. V was trimmed by 6 bases and J by 7 bases, leaving 12 bases between them. This chain's CDR3 is CSVGDISGYTF. The CDR3 coding sequence is TGCAGCGTCGGGGACATTTCTGGCTACACCTTC. Together with reference TRBV29-1 and TRBJ1-2, the CDR3 gives the full variable domain: SAVISQKPSRDICQRGTSLTIQCQVDSQVTMMFWYRQQPGQSLTLIATANQGSEATYESGFVIDKFPISRPNLTFSTLTVSNMSPEDSSIYLCSVGDISGYTFGSGTRLTVV.

This rearrangement joins TRBV10-3 to TRBJ1-5, with D hard to call. The length of the CDR3 is 14 residues. Deletions cut 8 bases from V and 2 bases from J, with 13 bases between. Germline CDR1 and CDR2: ENHRY and SYGVKD. CDR3 in DNA: TGTGCCATCGGGGAGGGCGGAGGCAATCAGCCCCAGCATTTT. Protein product: CAIGEGGGNQPQHF.

J is TRBJ2-1 and V is TRBV6-5, with D perhaps TRBD1 (5 bases). The CDR3 has 15 residues. CDR1 is MNHEY, CDR2 SVGAGI, per germline. The V gene lost 2 bases and the J gene lost 9 bases, with 17 bases spanning the gap. This CDR3 is CASSYGAGIRGEQFF. CDR3 DNA: TGTGCCAGCAGTTACGGGGCAGGGATTAGGGGTGAGCAGTTCTTC.